This T cell receptor beta chain was profiled in a study of cytomegalovirus exposure and HLA in healthy donors. Study-level background: A preliminary data release comprised 80 million or so unique TCRs obtained from HLA-typed donors. Caucasian-associated ancestry cluster membership applied to about 83% of 300 to 450 genotyped donors.

CDR1 is SGHAT and CDR2 is FQNNGV in the germline V gene. V shed 1 base and J 2 bases; nucleotides not matched to a gene: 14. The length of the CDR3 is 19 residues. Amplification used 60 Vbeta primers and 13 Jbeta primers. TCRdb's copy holds only in-frame clones and misses some; the assay was immunoSEQ multiplex PCR. Of roughly 90,000 clones in the sample, nearly 80% were seen once. Sequenced: PBMCs. The source of this sequence is a woman between 40 and 50 years old in good health and CMV-seropositive. J is TRBJ2-3 and V is TRBV11-2; 8 bases align to TRBD2. Here the CDR3 reads CASSLAGSGIISTTDTQYF. The CDR3 DNA sequence: TGTGCCAGCAGCTTAGCGGGTAGCGGGATAATAAGTACCACAGATACGCAGTATTTT. The full variable domain, completed using reference TRBV11-2 and TRBJ2-3, is EAGVAQSPRYKIIEKRQSVAFWCNPISGHATLYWYQQILGQGPKLLIQFQNNGVVDDSQLPKDRFSAERLKGVDSTLKIQPAKLEDSAVYLCASSLAGSGIISTTDTQYFGPGTRLTVL.